Sequencing of this TCR beta chain was carried out in a study of T-cell memory formation after mild COVID-19. Regarding the study as a whole: Cross-reactive memory appears to have joined, as suggested by some responding clones showing up in pre-infection memory. SARS-CoV-2 specificity was not confirmed for second-wave clones peaking on day 37.

This CDR3 has 16 amino acids. Trimming took 0 bases from V and 6 from J, leaving 16 bases between them. CDR1 is MGHRA and CDR2 is YSYEKL in the germline V gene. Ten or more counts support this clonotype. Its target is unknown. After 5'RACE with constant-segment primers, TCR alpha and TCR beta cDNA libraries carrying sample barcodes and UMIs were obtained. TCRdb re-called the 5' RACE reads through MiXCR, storing one row per CDR3 protein. The sample carries about half a million distinct CDR3 sequences, around a sixth recorded once. V is TRBV4-1 and J is TRBJ2-3; D call uncertain. Sample: PBMCs or a T cell subset sorted from them (not recorded which). The sequence was collected from an adult woman who had mild COVID-19 (a few samples of this study predate the infection). Cell type and time point are not known. The CDR3 DNA reads TGCGCCAGCAGCCAAGATCCTCCCTACCGACGGGATACGCAGTATTTT. This sequence encodes CASSQDPPYRRDTQYF.